Shown below are 8 T cell receptor beta chains from a single sample sequenced in a study of blood T cell repertoires in COVID-19. Libraries were prepared by immunoSEQ multiplex PCR; TCRdb keeps only in-frame clonotypes and omits some of them. The data show approximately 200,000 clones, with 88% seen just once and about 1.7% held by the top ten. Source material: peripheral blood. Every receptor here comes from a man in his 70s with acute or convalescent COVID-19.

The rearrangement links TRBV19 to TRBJ1-1; TRBD1 matches at 8 bases. Germline CDR1 is LNHDA and CDR2 is SQIVND (reference sequence). V was pared by 5 bases and J by 3 bases, with 5 bases of the junction left unmatched. There are 14 residues in the CDR3. The CDR3 loop reads CASSVTGDDTEAFF. The CDR3 DNA reads TGTGCCAGTAGTGTGACAGGGGATGACACTGAAGCTTTCTTT.

V gene TRBV7-9 combines with J gene TRBJ2-4; 9 bases fit TRBD2. Germline CDR1 reads SEHNR; CDR2 reads FQNEAQ (reference sequence). The CDR3 runs to 19 residues. V was clipped by 5 bases and J by 0 bases; unmatched bases: 14. The CDR3 spells CASSQLAGEVGGAKNIQYF. CDR3 DNA: TGTGCCAGCAGCCAGTTAGCGGGAGAGGTTGGGGGAGCCAAAAACATTCAGTACTTC.

In its sample, this clone was seen a few times. The rearrangement joins TRBV2 to TRBJ2-2; no clear D gene. The length of the CDR3 is 16 residues. Trimming pared 3 bases from V and 1 base from J, leaving 12 bases between. In germline, CDR1 is SNHLY, CDR2 FYNNEI. CDR3 loop: CASSELLAQNTGELFF. CDR3 nucleotide sequence: TGTGCCAGCAGTGAGTTATTAGCCCAGAACACCGGGGAGCTGTTTTTT.

The rearrangement joins TRBV6-6 to TRBJ1-5; D might be TRBD1 (5 bases). Per germline, CDR1 MNHNY and CDR2 SVGAGI (reference sequence). Trimming left V 6 bases short and J 6 bases short, with 15 bases between. The CDR3 totals 14 residues. The CDR3 loop reads CASSYGGGSQPQHF. The CDR3 DNA reads as TGTGCCAGCAGCTATGGCGGGGGTAGTCAGCCCCAGCATTTT.

Points on this clone: The sample carries other DNA sequences with the same CDR3. CDR3 sequence (DNA): TGTGCCAGCAGTTACGGGAGGAATCAGCCCCAGCATTTT. Encoded protein: CASSYGRNQPQHF. The rearrangement uses TRBV6-5 and TRBJ1-5; no firm D call. Germline lookup yields CDR1 MNHEY and CDR2 SVGAGI. V lost 2 bases and J lost 4, with 6 bases in between. This CDR3 is 13 amino acids long.

V usage is TRBV10-3 and J usage is TRBJ2-1; maybe TRBD1 (5 bases). The V end was cut by 0 bases, the J end by 3 bases, with 15 bases between. Per germline, CDR1 ENHRY and CDR2 SYGVKD. This CDR3 is built from 17 residues. This chain's CDR3 is CAISESDPRVYYNEQFF. The CDR3 region has the DNA TGTGCCATCAGTGAGTCAGATCCCAGGGTCTACTACAATGAGCAGTTCTTC.

The chain employs TRBV6-1 and TRBJ2-3; tentatively, D is TRBD2 (5 bases). Between the trimmed V and J ends, which lost 6 bases and 1 base, there was a span of 17 bases. CDR1 is MNHNS and CDR2 is SASEGT in the germline V gene. This CDR3 contains 16 residues. CDR3 bases: TGTGCCAGCAGGGAACACCCGGGGATAGGCACAGATACGCAGTATTTT. Translation gives CASREHPGIGTDTQYF.

The CDR3 loop reads CASSPKQGAGEQYF. CDR3 bases: TGTGCCAGCAGCCCAAAACAAGGGGCAGGTGAGCAGTACTTC. The J gene is TRBJ2-7, the V gene TRBV7-2; D is perhaps TRBD1 (5 bases). The CDR3 spans 14 residues. Germline V gene data show CDR1 as SGHTA and CDR2 as FQGNSA. Trimming stripped 5 bases from V and 7 bases from J, with 18 bases between.